The rows below give T cell receptor beta chains drawn from one sample of a study of identical twins. In TCRdb, the 5' RACE reads were re-called with MiXCR into one record per CDR3 protein. The table lists hundreds of thousands of distinct CDR3 sequences, approximately 7% of them singletons. The data were also submitted as part of a second study, on yellow fever vaccine responses in identical twins.

Material for sequencing was memory (CD45RO+) T cells sorted from blood. These receptors were taken from a woman in her late teens or twenties in good health. The CDR3 runs from the conserved cysteine through the conserved F or W. The order of the fields is D gene, J gene, CDR3 length, clone size, V gene, CDR3 protein, CDR3 DNA. A D gene is named only where the DNA matches it firmly. Clone size is not always given. Where it is, it says once, few, many or a class for expanded clones.

D: -; J: TRBJ2-7; length: 15; size: few; V: TRBV3-1; CDR3: CASSQDSDRTTEQYF; DNA: TGTGCCAGCAGCCAAGATTCGGACAGAACGACCGAGCAGTACTTC
D: -; J: TRBJ2-2; length: 14; size: few; V: TRBV11-2; CDR3: CASSLERHTGELFF; DNA: TGTGCCAGCAGCTTAGAGAGGCACACCGGGGAGCTGTTTTTT
D: -; J: TRBJ1-6; length: 14; size: -; V: TRBV6-4; CDR3: CASSDGGDNSPLHF; DNA: TGTGCCAGCAGTGACGGAGGGGACAATTCACCCCTCCACTTT
D: TRBD1; J: TRBJ1-5; length: 17; size: few; V: TRBV7-9; CDR3: CASSLDRDSPENQPQHF; DNA: TGTGCCAGCAGCTTAGACCGGGACAGCCCGGAGAATCAGCCCCAGCATTTT
D: -; J: TRBJ2-5; length: 14; size: many; V: TRBV4-1; CDR3: CASSLRQGGETQYF; DNA: TGCGCCAGCAGCCTACGACAGGGAGGAGAGACCCAGTACTTC
D: TRBD2; J: TRBJ2-7; length: 13; size: few; V: TRBV29-1; CDR3: CSVVGGLGYEQYF; DNA: TGCAGCGTTGTGGGAGGGTTAGGCTACGAGCAGTACTTC
D: TRBD2; J: TRBJ2-3; length: 13; size: -; V: TRBV20-1; CDR3: CSASLAGLDTQYF; DNA: TGCAGTGCTTCACTAGCGGGGTTAGATACGCAGTATTTT
D: TRBD1; J: TRBJ1-1; length: 16; size: many; V: TRBV18; CDR3: CASSPGTGGMNTEAFF; DNA: TGTGCCAGCTCACCCGGGACAGGCGGAATGAACACTGAAGCTTTCTTT
D: -; J: TRBJ2-7; length: 15; size: many; V: TRBV3-1; CDR3: CASSQGGQRYYEQYF; DNA: TGTGCCAGCAGCCAAGGGGGTCAGCGATACTACGAGCAGTACTTC
D: -; J: TRBJ1-1; length: 12; size: many; V: TRBV7-9; CDR3: CASSAPSTEAFF; DNA: TGTGCCAGCAGCGCACCCAGTACTGAAGCTTTCTTT
D: -; J: TRBJ2-5; length: 14; size: -; V: TRBV10-2; CDR3: CASTSSEGGKTQYF; DNA: TGCGCCAGCACCTCAAGTGAGGGGGGAAAGACCCAGTACTTC
D: TRBD2; J: TRBJ2-5; length: 16; size: few; V: TRBV3-1; CDR3: CASSQDRTSGRQTQYF; DNA: TGTGCCAGCAGCCAAGATAGGACTAGCGGGAGGCAGACCCAGTACTTC
D: -; J: TRBJ2-7; length: 14; size: few; V: TRBV2; CDR3: CASSVRRELSEQYF; DNA: TGTGCCAGCAGTGTCAGGAGGGAGCTCAGCGAGCAGTACTTC
D: -; J: TRBJ2-3; length: 14; size: many; V: TRBV28; CDR3: CASSLSAYTDTQYF; DNA: TGTGCCAGCAGTTTATCGGCGTACACAGATACGCAGTATTTT
D: -; J: TRBJ2-6; length: 15; size: few; V: TRBV27; CDR3: CASKLAYSGANVLTF; DNA: TGTGCCAGTAAACTAGCCTATTCTGGGGCCAACGTCCTGACTTTC
D: -; J: TRBJ2-6; length: 15; size: few; V: TRBV20-1; CDR3: CSARAGETGANVLTF; DNA: TGCAGTGCTAGAGCGGGGGAAACTGGGGCCAACGTCCTGACTTTC
D: -; J: TRBJ2-3; length: 15; size: few; V: TRBV7-9; CDR3: CASSPIGEFTDTQYF; DNA: TGTGCCAGCAGCCCTATCGGTGAATTCACAGATACGCAGTATTTT
D: -; J: TRBJ1-1; length: 15; size: few; V: TRBV12-3/TRBV12-4; CDR3: CASSLRGYKNTEAFF; DNA: TGTGCCAGCAGCCTCCGCGGGTACAAGAACACTGAAGCTTTCTTT
D: -; J: TRBJ2-3; length: 15; size: few; V: TRBV10-3; CDR3: CAIRSRGSSTDTQYF; DNA: TGTGCCATCCGGTCGCGGGGTTCTAGCACAGATACGCAGTATTTT
D: TRBD2; J: TRBJ2-1; length: 18; size: -; V: TRBV27; CDR3: CASSLSSPGLAFYNEQFF; DNA: TGTGCCAGCAGTTTATCGAGCCCGGGACTAGCATTCTACAATGAGCAGTTCTTC
D: TRBD1; J: TRBJ2-7; length: 15; size: few; V: TRBV28; CDR3: CASSSGQDVSYEQYF; DNA: TGTGCCAGCAGTTCCGGACAGGACGTTTCCTACGAGCAGTACTTC
D: -; J: TRBJ2-2; length: 15; size: -; V: TRBV6-5; CDR3: CASSYSITSPGELFF; DNA: TGTGCCAGCAGTTACTCGATCACGTCGCCCGGGGAGCTGTTTTTT
D: -; J: TRBJ1-1; length: 16; size: many; V: TRBV4-2; CDR3: CASSQAIVGGNTEAFF; DNA: TGTGCCAGCAGCCAAGCAATAGTCGGGGGGAACACTGAAGCTTTCTTT
D: TRBD2; J: TRBJ2-1; length: 16; size: many; V: TRBV28; CDR3: CASSLSRTRVNNEQFF; DNA: TGTGCCAGCAGTTTATCCAGGACTAGGGTCAACAATGAGCAGTTCTTC
D: -; J: TRBJ2-1; length: 13; size: -; V: TRBV28; CDR3: CASRAGSYNEQFF; DNA: TGTGCCAGCAGAGCCGGGAGTTACAATGAGCAGTTCTTC
D: -; J: TRBJ2-1; length: 14; size: many; V: TRBV2; CDR3: CASAPPSQRNEQFF; DNA: TGTGCCAGCGCACCCCCATCCCAAAGGAATGAGCAGTTCTTC
D: -; J: TRBJ2-2; length: 15; size: -; V: TRBV7-3; CDR3: CASSSRTLYTGELFF; DNA: TGTGCCAGCAGCTCTCGGACCCTTTACACCGGGGAGCTGTTTTTT